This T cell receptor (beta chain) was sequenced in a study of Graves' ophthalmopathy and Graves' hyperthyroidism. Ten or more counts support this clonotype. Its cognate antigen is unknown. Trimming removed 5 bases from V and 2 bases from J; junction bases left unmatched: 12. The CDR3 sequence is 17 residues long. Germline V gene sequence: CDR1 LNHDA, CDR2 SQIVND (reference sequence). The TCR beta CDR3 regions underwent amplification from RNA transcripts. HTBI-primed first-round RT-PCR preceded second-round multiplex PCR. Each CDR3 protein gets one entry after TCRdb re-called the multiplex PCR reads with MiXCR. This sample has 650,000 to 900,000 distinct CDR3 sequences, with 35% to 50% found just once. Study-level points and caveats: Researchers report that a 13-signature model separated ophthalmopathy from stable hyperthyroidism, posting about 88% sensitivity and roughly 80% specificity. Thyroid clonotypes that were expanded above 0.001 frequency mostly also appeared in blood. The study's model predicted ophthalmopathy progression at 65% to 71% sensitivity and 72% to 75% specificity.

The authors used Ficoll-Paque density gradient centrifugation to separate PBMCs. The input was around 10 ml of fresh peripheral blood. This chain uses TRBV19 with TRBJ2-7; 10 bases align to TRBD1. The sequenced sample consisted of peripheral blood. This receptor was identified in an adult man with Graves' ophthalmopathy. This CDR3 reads CASSYGSVGQGTYEQYF. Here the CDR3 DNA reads TGTGCCAGTAGTTATGGGTCCGTGGGACAGGGGACCTACGAGCAGTACTTC.